This entry concerns a single TCR beta chain. The target of this receptor is not known. The read ends 3 residues early relative to the CDR3; the germline J gene fills the gap. Every participant had a single incident cervical HPV16 infection, and women with prevalent HPV16 infections were excluded. Cervical HPV DNA was detected with MY09/MY11 PCR, and genotyping was done by dot-blot hybridization. About 15 mL of heparinized blood were centrifuged, and the buffy coat was aliquoted, frozen at -30°C, then stored at -80°C. QIAGEN kits were used to extract genomic DNA from the buffy coat specimens. The data originate from a study of T cells in women clearing cervical HPV infection (dated by TCRdb to between 2018 and 2020). In terms of the full investigation: Cases were about two dozen women with histologically confirmed HPV16-related CIN3 or worse, including a couple of invasive cancers. Controls were around 23 women whose single incident HPV16 infection cleared within 12 months without precancer or cancer developing. Blood from cases was drawn at the visit where the lesion was first identified, while blood from controls was drawn once the infection was no longer detected. For cases, the median interval between lesion detection and blood sampling was around 160 days, with an interquartile range of roughly 90 to 230 days. Since HLA typing was available for only a few women, HLA type could not be ruled out as a confounder. This exploratory proof-of-principle case-control study, nested within the Guanacaste HPV Natural History Study in Costa Rica, compared TCR repertoires among women with different cervical HPV16 outcomes. Cases were matched to controls by age within five years and by the year the sample was collected. Cases had a median age of about 34 years and controls had a median age of around 40, with no significant differences in baseline characteristics. In the parent cohort, roughly 10,000 women aged 18 or older were enrolled in Guanacaste, Costa Rica, during 1993 to 1994 and were followed for 7 to 8 years. Five blinded duplicates per group were added as quality controls, giving some 60 samples: 50 participants and around ten replicates. General conclusions and limits of the study: Random forest classifiers combining richness and V gene abundances distinguished cases from controls with an estimated AUC of just under 0.85. Cases had lower TRBV6-7 relative abundance than controls (approximately 0.11% versus 0.16%; Bonferroni P = 0.0008). Because of the cross-sectional design, the study could not determine whether the associations came before infection or resulted from infection, and neither effector/memory subsets nor HPV-specific T cells were isolated. Significantly higher TCR repertoire richness was observed in CIN3+ cases than in controls across sequencing depths, whereas no difference in evenness was found. Because the number of T cells in each sample was unknown, differences in richness could reflect differing T-cell content rather than repertoire biology.

The CDR3 runs 13 amino acids, cysteine and phenylalanine included. Of the CDR3's DNA, 30 bases were read; they are in frame from base 1. The germline V gene encodes CDR1 SGHRS and CDR2 YFSETQ. The junction carries 8 bases between V and J, which are trimmed by 7 bases and 1 base respectively. The immunoSEQ assay used multiplex PCR to amplify TCR beta CDR3 regions from an average of around 1,200 ng of genomic DNA per sample. The assay corrected primer bias using a complete synthetic TCR repertoire to establish an amplification baseline. The amplicons were sequenced on the Illumina platform. The authors processed their data as follows. Sequences were error-corrected by clustering with frequency ratios and a modified nearest-neighbor algorithm and were then analyzed in the immunoSEQ Analyzer with IMGT gene definitions. TCR richness and evenness were averaged over 20 rarefaction repeats at each rarefaction depth, excluding samples with fewer sequences than the depth. Relative abundances of V, D and J genes were compared between groups using Wilcoxon rank sum tests, with FDR correction applied. Blinded duplicates gave an intraclass correlation of 95% to 97% for TCR richness and an average of approximately 83% across about 65 gene segments. TCRdb retrieved this table from immuneACCESS and kept in-frame rearrangements only. Not all clones are present; in checked studies, unresolved V genes account for under half, and no reason is known for the remainder. V and J calls plus clone size are reproduced from that table; the DNA served to infer D and trimming. The sample's own table lists tens of thousands of clones. The ten largest make up roughly 3.3% of the sample.

This clonotype originated in a woman between 18 and 70 years old with a cervical HPV16 infection that either progressed to CIN3+ or cleared (not recorded which). Material: blood buffy coat. The receptor chain draws on TRBV5-1 and TRBJ2-2; too little of a D gene remains to name it. CDR3 protein: CASSQLNTGELFF. CDR3 DNA (partial): TGCGCCAGCTCACAGTTGAACACCGGGGAG.